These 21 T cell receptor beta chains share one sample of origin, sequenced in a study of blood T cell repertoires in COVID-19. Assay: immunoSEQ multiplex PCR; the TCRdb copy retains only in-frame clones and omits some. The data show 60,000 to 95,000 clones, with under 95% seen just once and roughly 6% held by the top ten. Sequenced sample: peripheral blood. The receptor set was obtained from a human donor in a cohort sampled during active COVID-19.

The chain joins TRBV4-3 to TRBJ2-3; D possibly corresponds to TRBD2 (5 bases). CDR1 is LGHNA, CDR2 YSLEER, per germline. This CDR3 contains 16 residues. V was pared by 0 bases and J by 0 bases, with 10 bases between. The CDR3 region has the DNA TGCGCCAGCAGCCAAGATCCCTGGACTAGCACAGATACGCAGTATTTT. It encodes CASSQDPWTSTDTQYF.

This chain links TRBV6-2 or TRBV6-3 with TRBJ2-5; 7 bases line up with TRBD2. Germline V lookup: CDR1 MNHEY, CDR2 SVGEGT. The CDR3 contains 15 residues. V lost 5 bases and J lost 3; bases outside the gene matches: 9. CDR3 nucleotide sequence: TGTGCCAGCAGTACCCACCGGGACTACAAAGAGACCCAGTACTTC. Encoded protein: CASSTHRDYKETQYF.

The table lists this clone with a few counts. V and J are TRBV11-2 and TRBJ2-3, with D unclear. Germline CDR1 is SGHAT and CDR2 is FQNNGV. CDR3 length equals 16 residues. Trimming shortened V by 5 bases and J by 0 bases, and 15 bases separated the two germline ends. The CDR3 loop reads CASSSAVIFSTDTQYF. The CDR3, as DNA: TGTGCCAGCAGCAGCGCTGTGATTTTTAGCACAGATACGCAGTATTTT.

This chain's CDR3 is CASSQGVNTEAFF. In DNA form, the CDR3 reads TGTGCCAGCAGCCAAGGGGTGAACACTGAAGCTTTCTTT. The gene calls are TRBV7-9 and TRBJ1-1, with a possible D match to TRBD1 (5 bases). V was cut by 5 bases and J by 0 bases, with 7 bases left in between. The CDR3 is 13 residues long. Germline values: CDR1 SEHNR, CDR2 FQNEAQ (reference sequence).

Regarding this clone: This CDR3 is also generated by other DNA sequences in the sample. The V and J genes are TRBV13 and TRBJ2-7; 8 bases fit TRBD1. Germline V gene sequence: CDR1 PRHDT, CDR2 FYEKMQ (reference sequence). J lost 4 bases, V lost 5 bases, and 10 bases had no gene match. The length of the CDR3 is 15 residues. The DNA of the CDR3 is TGTGCCAGCAGCCTCGGACAGGGCCTCCCTTACGAGCAGTACTTC. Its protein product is CASSLGQGLPYEQYF.

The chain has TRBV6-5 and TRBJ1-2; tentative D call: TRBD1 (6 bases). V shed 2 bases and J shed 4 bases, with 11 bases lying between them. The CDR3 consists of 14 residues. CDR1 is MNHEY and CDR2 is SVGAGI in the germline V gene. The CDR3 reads CASSYNGRGYGYTF. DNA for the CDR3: TGTGCCAGCAGTTACAACGGCAGGGGCTATGGCTACACCTTC.

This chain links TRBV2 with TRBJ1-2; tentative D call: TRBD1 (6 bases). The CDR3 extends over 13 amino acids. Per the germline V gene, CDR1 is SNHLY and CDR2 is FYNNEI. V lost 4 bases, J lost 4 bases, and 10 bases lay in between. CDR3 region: CASSGAGAYGYTF. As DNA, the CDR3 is TGTGCCAGCAGTGGTGCGGGGGCCTATGGCTACACCTTC.

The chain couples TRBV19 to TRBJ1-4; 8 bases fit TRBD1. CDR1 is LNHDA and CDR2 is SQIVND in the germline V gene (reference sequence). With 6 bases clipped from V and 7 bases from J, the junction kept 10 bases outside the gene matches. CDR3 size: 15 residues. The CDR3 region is CASSPTGVRVEKLFF. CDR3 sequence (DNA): TGTGCCAGTAGCCCGACAGGGGTACGAGTTGAAAAACTGTTTTTT.

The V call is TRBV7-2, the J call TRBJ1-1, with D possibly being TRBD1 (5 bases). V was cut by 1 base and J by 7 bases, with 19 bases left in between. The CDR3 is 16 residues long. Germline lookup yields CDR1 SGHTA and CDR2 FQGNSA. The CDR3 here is CASSLVGIPRTNEAFF. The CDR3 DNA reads TGTGCCAGCAGCTTAGTGGGGATACCCCGGACAAATGAAGCTTTCTTT.

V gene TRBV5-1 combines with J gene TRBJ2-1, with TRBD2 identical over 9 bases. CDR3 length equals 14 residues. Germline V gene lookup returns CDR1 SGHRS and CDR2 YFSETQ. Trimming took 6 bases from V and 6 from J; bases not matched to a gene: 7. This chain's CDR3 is CASKSLAGTNEQFF. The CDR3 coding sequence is TGCGCCAGCAAAAGTCTAGCGGGGACCAATGAGCAGTTCTTC.

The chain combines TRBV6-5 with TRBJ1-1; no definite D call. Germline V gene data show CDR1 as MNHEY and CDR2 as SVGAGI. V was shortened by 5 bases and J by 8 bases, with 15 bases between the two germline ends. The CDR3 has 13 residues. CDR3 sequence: CASSPRSRGEAFF. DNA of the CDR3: TGTGCCAGCAGTCCCCGCTCGCGAGGAGAAGCTTTCTTT.

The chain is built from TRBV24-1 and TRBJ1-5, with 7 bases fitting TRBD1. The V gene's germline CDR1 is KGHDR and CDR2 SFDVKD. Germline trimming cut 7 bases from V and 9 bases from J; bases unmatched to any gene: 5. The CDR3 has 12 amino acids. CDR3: CATRRGPTPQHF. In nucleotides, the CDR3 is TGTGCCACCAGAAGGGGGCCAACGCCCCAGCATTTT.

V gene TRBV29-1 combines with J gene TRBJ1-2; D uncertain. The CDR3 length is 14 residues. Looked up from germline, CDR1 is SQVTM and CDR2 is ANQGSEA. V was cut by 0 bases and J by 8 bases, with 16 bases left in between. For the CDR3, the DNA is TGCAGCGTTGAAGAAGTACGAGGAGTTGAGGGCTACACCTTC. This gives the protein CSVEEVRGVEGYTF.

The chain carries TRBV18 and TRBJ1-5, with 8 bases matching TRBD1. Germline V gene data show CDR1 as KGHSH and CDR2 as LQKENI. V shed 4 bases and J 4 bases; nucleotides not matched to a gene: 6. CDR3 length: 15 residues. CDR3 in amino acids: CASSQGQVGNQPQHF. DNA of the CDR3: TGTGCCAGCTCACAGGGACAGGTCGGGAATCAGCCCCAGCATTTT.

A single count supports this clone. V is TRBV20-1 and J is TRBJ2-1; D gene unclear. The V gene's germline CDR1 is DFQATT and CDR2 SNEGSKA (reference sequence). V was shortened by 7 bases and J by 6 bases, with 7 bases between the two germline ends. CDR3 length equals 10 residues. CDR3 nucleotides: TGCAGTGGTCTAGGCAATGAGCAGTTCTTC. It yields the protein CSGLGNEQFF.

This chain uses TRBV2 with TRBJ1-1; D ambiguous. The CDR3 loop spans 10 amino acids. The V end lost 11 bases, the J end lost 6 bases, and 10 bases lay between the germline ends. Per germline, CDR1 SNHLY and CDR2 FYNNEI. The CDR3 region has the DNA TGTGCCCTGCCGGGGTCTGAAGCTTTCTTT. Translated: CALPGSEAFF. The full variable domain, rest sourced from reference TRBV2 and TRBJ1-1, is EPEVTQTPSHQVTQMGQEVILRCVPISNHLYFYWYRQILGQKVEFLVSFYNNEISEKSEIFDDQFSVERPDGSNFTLKIRSTKLEDSAMYFCALPGSEAFFGQGTRLTVV.

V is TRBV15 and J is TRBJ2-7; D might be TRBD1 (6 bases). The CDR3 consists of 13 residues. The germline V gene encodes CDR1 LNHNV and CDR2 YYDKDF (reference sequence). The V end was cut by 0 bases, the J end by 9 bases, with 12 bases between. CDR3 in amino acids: CATSRDLTGLQYF. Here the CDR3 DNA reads TGTGCCACCAGCAGAGATCTGACAGGATTGCAGTACTTC.

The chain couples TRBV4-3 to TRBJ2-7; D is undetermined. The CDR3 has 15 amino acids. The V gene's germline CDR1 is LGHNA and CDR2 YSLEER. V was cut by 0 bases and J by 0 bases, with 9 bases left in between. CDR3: CASSQDHLISYEQYF. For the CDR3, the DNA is TGCGCCAGCAGCCAAGATCACTTAATCTCCTACGAGCAGTACTTC.

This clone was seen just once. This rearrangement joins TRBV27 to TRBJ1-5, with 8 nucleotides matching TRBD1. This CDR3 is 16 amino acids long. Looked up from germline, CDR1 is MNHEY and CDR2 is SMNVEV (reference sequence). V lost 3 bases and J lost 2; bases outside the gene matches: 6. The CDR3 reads CASSFQGAFGNQPQHF. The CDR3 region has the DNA TGTGCCAGCAGTTTCCAGGGGGCTTTCGGCAATCAGCCCCAGCATTTT.

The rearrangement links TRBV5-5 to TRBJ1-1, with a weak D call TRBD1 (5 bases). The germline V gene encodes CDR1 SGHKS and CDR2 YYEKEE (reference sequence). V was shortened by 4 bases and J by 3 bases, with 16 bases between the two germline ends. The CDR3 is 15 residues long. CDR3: CASSPGPGGDTEAFF. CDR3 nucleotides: TGTGCCAGCAGCCCCGGACCCGGAGGGGACACTGAAGCTTTCTTT.

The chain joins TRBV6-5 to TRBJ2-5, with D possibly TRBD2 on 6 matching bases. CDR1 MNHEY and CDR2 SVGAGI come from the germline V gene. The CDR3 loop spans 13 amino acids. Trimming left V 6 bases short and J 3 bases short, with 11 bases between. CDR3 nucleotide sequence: TGTGCCAGCAGGATAGGAGGGGAAGAGACCCAGTACTTC. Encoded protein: CASRIGGEETQYF.